Shown below are 13 T cell receptor beta chains from a single sample sequenced in a study of shared clonotypes between healthy human individuals. Using immunoSEQ multiplex PCR, the repertoire was profiled, and TCRdb retains in-frame clones only, with some absent. Altogether fewer than 100,000 clones are present, about two thirds being singletons, with the ten largest covering over 35%. Material for sequencing was memory CD8+ T cells sorted from blood. Described subset: CD45RO+ cells pooled with CCR7-negative TemRA cells. The receptors were sampled from a man aged 25-45 years in good health.

J is TRBJ2-5 and V is TRBV10-2, with D perhaps matching TRBD1 (6 bases). Germline assignment: CDR1 WSHSY and CDR2 SAAADI. The length of the CDR3 is 15 residues. V was clipped by 4 bases and J by 1 base, with 13 bases between them. CDR3 in amino acids: CASSGGRLIQETQYF. The CDR3 DNA is TGCGCCAGCAGTGGGGGGCGACTGATCCAAGAGACCCAGTACTTC.

The rearrangement links TRBV4-1 to TRBJ2-1, with 9 bases lining up with TRBD2. Trimming removed 0 bases from V and 6 bases from J; junction bases left unmatched: 6. Germline CDR1 and CDR2: MGHRA and YSYEKL. CDR3 length: 16 amino acids. The CDR3 coding sequence is TGCGCCAGCAGCCAAGAGTGGGCTAGCGGGATCAATGAGCAGTTCTTC. Its protein is CASSQEWASGINEQFF.

This CDR3 is CASSPGQGPYEQYF. The CDR3 DNA reads as TGTGCCAGCAGCCCGGGACAGGGACCCTACGAGCAGTACTTC. The rearrangement joins TRBV9 to TRBJ2-7; 9 bases match TRBD1. The CDR3 runs 14 residues. Looked up from germline, CDR1 is SGDLS and CDR2 is YYNGEE. The V segment lost 4 bases and the J segment 2 bases; nucleotides outside the gene matches: 4.

This clone was counted many times. The chain joins TRBV7-9 to TRBJ2-1; D remains unclear. The CDR3 sequence is 10 residues long. V was trimmed by 1 base and J by 12 bases, leaving 4 bases between them. Looked up from germline, CDR1 is SEHNR and CDR2 is FQNEAQ (reference sequence). The CDR3 bases are TGTGCCAGCAGCTTAGGCGGGCAGTTCTTC. It yields the protein CASSLGGQFF.

DNA of the CDR3: TGCGCCAGCAGCCCTTTAGGACTAGCTGGGGAGACCCAGTACTTC. The encoded protein is CASSPLGLAGETQYF. The V and J genes are TRBV4-1 and TRBJ2-5; 8 bases align to TRBD2. V dropped 4 bases and J dropped 5; count of bases not matched to a gene: 9. Germline assignment: CDR1 MGHRA and CDR2 YSYEKL. There are 15 residues in the CDR3.

This clone was seen only once. The J gene is TRBJ1-3, the V gene TRBV6-1; D not certain. Germline V lookup: CDR1 MNHNS, CDR2 SASEGT. The CDR3 spans 15 residues. The V gene lost 7 bases and the J gene lost 0 bases, with 13 bases spanning the gap. The DNA for the CDR3 is TGTGCCAGCAATCTTCAATCCGACTCTGGAAACACCATATATTTT. This translates into CASNLQSDSGNTIYF.

The chain joins TRBV6-5 to TRBJ1-2; D unresolved. Germline-derived CDR1 and CDR2 are MNHEY and SVGAGI. This CDR3 is 13 amino acids long. Trimming pared 0 bases from V and 8 bases from J, leaving 10 bases between. Here the CDR3 reads CASSYSGVGGYTF. The CDR3, as DNA: TGTGCCAGCAGTTACTCAGGTGTCGGAGGCTACACCTTC.

Comment on this clone: A far larger clone differs by one base, so this is likely a read error. V gene TRBV28 combines with J gene TRBJ2-7; no firm D call. The CDR3 is made up of 12 amino acids. The V gene lost 4 bases and the J gene lost 0 bases, with 4 bases spanning the gap. Germline values: CDR1 MDHEN, CDR2 SYDVKM. The CDR3 region is CASSWVSYEQYF. Written as DNA, the CDR3 is TGTGCCAGCAGTTGGGTCTCCTACGAGCAGTACTTC.

This clone showed up just once. This chain links TRBV5-1 with TRBJ2-2; D remains unclear. Trimming pared 2 bases from V and 3 bases from J, leaving 11 bases between. The CDR3 has 15 residues. CDR1 SGHRS and CDR2 YFSETQ come from the germline V gene. The CDR3: CASSLYGDDTGELFF. CDR3 DNA: TGCGCCAGCAGCTTATACGGCGATGACACCGGGGAGCTGTTTTTT.

V and J are TRBV7-9 and TRBJ1-1; 9 bases are shared with TRBD1. CDR3 size: 18 residues. V shed 4 bases and J 2 bases; nucleotides not matched to a gene: 14. The germline V gene encodes CDR1 SEHNR and CDR2 FQNEAQ (reference sequence). CDR3: CASSSKRWTGVTNTEAFF. Here the CDR3 DNA reads TGTGCCAGCAGCTCTAAGCGATGGACAGGGGTCACTAACACTGAAGCTTTCTTT.

This rearrangement joins TRBV6-4 to TRBJ2-1, with TRBD2 identical over 14 bases. Germline V gene sequence: CDR1 MRHNA, CDR2 SNTAGT. This CDR3 is built from 15 residues. V was clipped by 4 bases and J by 13 bases; unmatched bases: 9. CDR3 DNA sequence: TGTGCCAGCAGTGGGGGGACTAGCGGGGGCGAGACCCAGTTCTTC. Encoded protein: CASSGGTSGGETQFF.

This chain uses TRBV28 with TRBJ2-5, with 7 bases aligning to TRBD2. Germline lookup yields CDR1 MDHEN and CDR2 SYDVKM. This CDR3 region has 16 residues. The V segment lost 6 bases and the J segment 4 bases; nucleotides outside the gene matches: 14. The CDR3 DNA reads TGTGCCAGCAGCCAGGGAGGGTTCTGGATTGGAGAGACCCAGTACTTC. As protein: CASSQGGFWIGETQYF.

The chain recombines TRBV5-8 with TRBJ2-2, with 7 bases lining up with TRBD2. Looked up from germline, CDR1 is SGHTS and CDR2 is YDEGEE. The CDR3 has 17 residues. V lost 2 bases and J lost 4; bases outside the gene matches: 11. DNA for the CDR3: TGTGCCAGCAGCTTTTTAAGCTGGCGGGAGTTCACCGGGGAGCTGTTTTTT. Its translation is CASSFLSWREFTGELFF. The entire variable domain, with the rest obtained from reference TRBV5-8 and TRBJ2-2, is as follows: EAGVTQSPTHLIKTRGQQATLRCSPISGHTSVYWYQQALGLGLQFLLWYDEGEERNRGNFPPRFSGRQFPNYSSELNVNALELEDSALYLCASSFLSWREFTGELFFGEGSRLTVL.